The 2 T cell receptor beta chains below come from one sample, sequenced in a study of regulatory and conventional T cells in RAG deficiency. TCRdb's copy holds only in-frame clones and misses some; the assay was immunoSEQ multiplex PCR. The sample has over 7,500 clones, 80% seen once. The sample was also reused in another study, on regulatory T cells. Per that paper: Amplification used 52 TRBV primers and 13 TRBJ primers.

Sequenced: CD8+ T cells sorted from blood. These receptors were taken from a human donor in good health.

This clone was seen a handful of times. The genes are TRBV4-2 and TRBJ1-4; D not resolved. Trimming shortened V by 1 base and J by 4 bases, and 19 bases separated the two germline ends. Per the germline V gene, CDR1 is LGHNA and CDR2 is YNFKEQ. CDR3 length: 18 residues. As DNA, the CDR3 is TGTGCCAGCAGCCAAGTCATCAGGACGGTCGAATATAATGAAAAACTGTTTTTT. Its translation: CASSQVIRTVEYNEKLFF.

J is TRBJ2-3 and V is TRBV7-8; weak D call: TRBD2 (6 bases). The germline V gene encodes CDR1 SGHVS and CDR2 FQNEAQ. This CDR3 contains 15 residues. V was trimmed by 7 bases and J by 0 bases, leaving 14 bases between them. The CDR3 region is CASTLGLASTDTQYF. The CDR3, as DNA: TGTGCCAGCACCCTGGGGCTAGCGAGCACAGATACGCAGTATTTT.